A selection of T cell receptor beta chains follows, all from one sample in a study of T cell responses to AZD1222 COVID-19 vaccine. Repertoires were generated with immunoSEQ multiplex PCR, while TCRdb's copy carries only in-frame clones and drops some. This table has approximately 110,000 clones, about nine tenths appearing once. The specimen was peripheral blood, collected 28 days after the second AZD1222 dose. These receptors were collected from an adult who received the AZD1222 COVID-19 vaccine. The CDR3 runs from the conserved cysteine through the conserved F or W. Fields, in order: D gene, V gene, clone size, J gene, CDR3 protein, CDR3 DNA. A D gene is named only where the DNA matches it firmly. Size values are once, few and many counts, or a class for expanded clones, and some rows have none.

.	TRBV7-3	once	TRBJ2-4	CASSSRDNKNIQYF	TGTGCCAGCAGCTCCCGGGACAACAAAAACATTCAGTACTTC
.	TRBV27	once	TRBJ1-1	CASRYLGERAFF	TGTGCCAGCAGATACCTGGGGGAGCGAGCTTTCTTT
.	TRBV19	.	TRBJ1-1	CASSIGPNTEAFF	TGTGCCAGTAGTATTGGCCCGAACACTGAAGCTTTCTTT
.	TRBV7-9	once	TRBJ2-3	CASSPVGGSTDTQYF	TGTGCCAGCAGCCCGGTTGGTGGTAGCACAGATACGCAGTATTTT
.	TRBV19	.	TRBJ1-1	CASTTGTLNTEAFF	TGTGCCAGTACTACCGGGACCCTGAACACTGAAGCTTTCTTT
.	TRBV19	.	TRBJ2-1	CASSIGGGGINEQFF	TGTGCCAGTAGTATAGGAGGGGGGGGCATAAATGAGCAGTTCTTC
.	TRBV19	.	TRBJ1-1	CASSMARGNTEAFF	TGTGCCAGTAGTATGGCCAGGGGGAACACTGAAGCTTTCTTT
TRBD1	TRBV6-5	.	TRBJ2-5	CASSYGDRVVETQYF	TGTGCCAGCAGTTACGGGGACAGGGTAGTAGAGACCCAGTACTTC
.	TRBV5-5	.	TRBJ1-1	CASSWGANTEAFF	TGTGCCAGCAGCTGGGGGGCCAACACTGAAGCTTTCTTT
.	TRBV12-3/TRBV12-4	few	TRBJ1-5	CASSHPGQPQHF	TGTGCCAGCAGTCACCCGGGGCAGCCCCAGCATTTT
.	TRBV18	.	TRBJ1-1	CASSPTGHLNTEAFF	TGTGCCAGCTCACCCACAGGACACCTGAACACTGAAGCTTTCTTT
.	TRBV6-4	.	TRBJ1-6	CASSEGQGTNSPLHF	TGTGCCAGCAGTGAGGGCCAGGGGACGAATTCACCCCTCCACTTT
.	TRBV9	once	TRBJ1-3	CASSVPVDGRLNTIYF	TGTGCCAGCAGCGTACCCGTGGACGGTAGACTTAACACCATATATTTT
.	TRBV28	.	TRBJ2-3	CASSFPSQLTDTQYF	TGTGCCAGCAGTTTCCCGAGTCAGCTCACAGATACGCAGTATTTT
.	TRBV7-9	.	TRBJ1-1	CASSPHQGVAFF	TGTGCCAGCAGCCCGCACCAGGGTGTAGCTTTCTTT
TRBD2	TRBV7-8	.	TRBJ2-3	CASSATSGGSTDTQYF	TGTGCCAGCAGCGCGACTAGCGGGGGAAGCACAGATACGCAGTATTTT
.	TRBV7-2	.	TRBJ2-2	CASSFLAGGELFF	TGTGCCAGCAGCTTCTTGGCGGGCGGGGAGCTGTTTTTT
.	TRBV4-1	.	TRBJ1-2	CASSQDSPAGAYGYTF	TGCGCCAGCAGCCAAGATTCTCCGGCAGGAGCTTATGGCTACACCTTC
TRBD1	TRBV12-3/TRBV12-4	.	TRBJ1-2	CASSLSTGDGYTF	TGTGCCAGCAGTTTGAGTACAGGGGATGGCTACACCTTC
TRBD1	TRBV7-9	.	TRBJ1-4	CASSLGGQRVNEKLFF	TGTGCCAGCAGCTTAGGGGGACAGAGAGTTAATGAAAAACTGTTTTTT
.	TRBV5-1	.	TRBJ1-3	CASSFTGLAMEGNTIYF	TGCGCCAGCAGCTTTACAGGACTTGCAATGGAGGGAAACACCATATATTTT
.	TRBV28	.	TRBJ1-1	CASSAPLGMNTEAFF	TGTGCCAGCAGTGCTCCGCTCGGGATGAACACTGAAGCTTTCTTT
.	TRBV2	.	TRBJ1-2	CASSDRGYGYTF	TGTGCCAGCAGTGACAGGGGCTATGGCTACACCTTC
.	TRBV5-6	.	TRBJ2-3	CASSPTSTDTQYF	TGTGCCAGCAGCCCTACGAGCACAGATACGCAGTATTTT
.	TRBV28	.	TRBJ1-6	CASSLVGRVRSSYNSPLHF	TGTGCCAGCAGTTTAGTGGGACGAGTTAGGAGCTCCTATAATTCACCCCTCCACTTT
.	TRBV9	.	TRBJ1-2	CASSARSGDPIYGYTF	TGTGCCAGCAGCGCCCGCTCAGGGGATCCCATCTATGGCTACACCTTC
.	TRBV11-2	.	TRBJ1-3	CASSPGLRTASSGNTIYF	TGTGCCAGCAGCCCCGGCTTGCGGACCGCGAGCTCTGGAAACACCATATATTTT
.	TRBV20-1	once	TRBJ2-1	CSAVPYNEQFF	TGCAGTGCTGTCCCATACAATGAGCAGTTCTTC
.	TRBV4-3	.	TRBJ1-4	CASSQWLENEKLFF	TGCGCCAGCAGCCAATGGTTGGAGAATGAAAAACTGTTTTTT
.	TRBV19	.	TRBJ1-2	CASRNRDTGYGYTF	TGTGCCAGTAGAAATAGGGACACAGGATATGGCTACACCTTC
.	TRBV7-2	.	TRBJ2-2	CASSLALGTGELFF	TGTGCCAGCAGCTTAGCCCTGGGAACCGGGGAGCTGTTTTTT
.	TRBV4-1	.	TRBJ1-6	CASSQDQISPLHF	TGCGCCAGCAGCCAAGATCAAATATCACCCCTCCACTTT
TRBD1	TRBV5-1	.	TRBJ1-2	CASSLTGGDGYTF	TGCGCCAGCAGCTTGACAGGGGGGGATGGCTACACCTTC
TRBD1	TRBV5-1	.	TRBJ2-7	CASSWGTGQGFYEQYF	TGCGCCAGCAGCTGGGGAACGGGACAGGGATTCTACGAGCAGTACTTC
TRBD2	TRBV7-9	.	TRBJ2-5	CASRSTSGEQTQYF	TGTGCCAGCAGATCTACTAGCGGGGAACAGACCCAGTACTTC
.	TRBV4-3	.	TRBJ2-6	CASSQETGAGANVLTF	TGCGCCAGCAGCCAAGAAACTGGGGCTGGGGCCAACGTCCTGACTTTC
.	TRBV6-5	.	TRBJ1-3	CASSYSANSGNTIYF	TGTGCCAGCAGTTACTCTGCCAACTCTGGAAACACCATATATTTT
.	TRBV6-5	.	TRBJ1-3	CASWSGTGGNTIYF	TGTGCCAGTTGGTCCGGGACGGGTGGAAACACCATATATTTT
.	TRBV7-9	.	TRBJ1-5	CASSLREIQPQHF	TGTGCCAGCAGCTTAAGGGAAATCCAGCCCCAGCATTTT
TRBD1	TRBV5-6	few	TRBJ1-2	CASTLLTGGNYGYTF	TGTGCCAGCACCTTACTGACAGGGGGCAACTATGGCTACACCTTC
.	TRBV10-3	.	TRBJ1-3	CAISESAAGNTIYF	TGTGCCATCAGTGAGTCCGCAGCTGGAAACACCATATATTTT
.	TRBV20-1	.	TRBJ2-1	CSASTVGVNEQFF	TGCAGTGCCAGTACAGTGGGGGTAAATGAGCAGTTCTTC
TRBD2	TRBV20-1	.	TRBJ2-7	CSASGSGPPLNYEQYF	TGCAGTGCTAGTGGTAGCGGGCCTCCTTTAAACTACGAGCAGTACTTC
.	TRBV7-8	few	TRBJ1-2	CASSAEEVANYGYTF	TGTGCCAGCAGCGCAGAGGAGGTCGCTAACTATGGCTACACCTTC
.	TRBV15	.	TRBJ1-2	CATSRDRNNYGYTF	TGTGCCACCAGCAGAGATCGAAACAACTATGGCTACACCTTC
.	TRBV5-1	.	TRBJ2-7	CASSPQGAEGAPLYEQYF	TGCGCCAGCAGTCCTCAGGGAGCTGAAGGGGCTCCCCTCTACGAGCAGTACTTC
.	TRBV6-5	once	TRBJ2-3	CASSWGGGTDTQYF	TGTGCCAGCAGTTGGGGGGGCGGTACAGATACGCAGTATTTT
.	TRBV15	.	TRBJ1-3	CATSRDRGGGNTIYF	TGTGCCACCAGCAGAGATCGCGGGGGTGGAAACACCATATATTTT
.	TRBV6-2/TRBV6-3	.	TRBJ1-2	CASSYIGGTGGYTF	TGTGCCAGCAGTTACATCGGGGGCACTGGTGGCTACACCTTC
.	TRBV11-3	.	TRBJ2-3	CASSLVASDTQYF	TGTGCCAGCAGCTTAGTAGCTTCAGATACGCAGTATTTT
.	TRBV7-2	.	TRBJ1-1	CASSHRWAEAFF	TGTGCCAGCAGCCACCGGTGGGCTGAAGCTTTCTTT
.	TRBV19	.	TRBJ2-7	CASSPDSLLEQYF	TGTGCCAGTAGCCCCGACTCCCTACTCGAGCAGTACTTC
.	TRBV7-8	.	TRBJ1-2	CASSPGVGFYGYTF	TGTGCCAGCAGCCCCGGGGTGGGATTCTATGGCTACACCTTC
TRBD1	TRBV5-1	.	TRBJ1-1	CASNPGTGNTEAFF	TGCGCCAGCAACCCCGGGACAGGGAACACTGAAGCTTTCTTT
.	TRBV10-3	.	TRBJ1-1	CAISDRQFTTEAFF	TGTGCCATCAGTGATCGTCAGTTTACCACTGAAGCTTTCTTT
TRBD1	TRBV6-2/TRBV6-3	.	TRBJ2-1	CASSEVQGAEYNEQFF	TGTGCCAGCAGTGAGGTACAGGGGGCGGAATACAATGAGCAGTTCTTC
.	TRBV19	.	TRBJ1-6	CATAERGNNSPLHF	TGTGCCACCGCCGAGAGGGGGAATAATTCACCCCTCCACTTT
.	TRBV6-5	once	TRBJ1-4	CASSWTGTTNEKLFF	TGTGCCAGCAGCTGGACCGGGACGACTAATGAAAAACTGTTTTTT
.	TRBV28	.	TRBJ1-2	CASSPPYTDNYGYTF	TGTGCCAGCAGCCCGCCCTACACTGATAACTATGGCTACACCTTC